What follows are 4 T cell receptor beta chains derived from one specimen sequenced in a study of blood T cell repertoires in COVID-19. The table came from immunoSEQ multiplex PCR; TCRdb's copy has only in-frame clones and leaves some out. The table lists 65,000 to 90,000 clones, 75% to 85% of them singletons. The sequenced sample consisted of peripheral blood. These TCRs come from a woman in her sixties or seventies with acute or convalescent COVID-19.

V and J are TRBV7-2 and TRBJ2-1; 7 bases line up with TRBD2. The V segment lost 1 base and the J segment 4 bases; nucleotides outside the gene matches: 7. From germline, CDR1 is SGHTA and CDR2 FQGNSA. This CDR3 contains 16 residues. In DNA, the CDR3 is TGTGCCAGCAGCTTAGGGGCTAGCGGCATTTACAATGAGCAGTTCTTC. This encodes CASSLGASGIYNEQFF.

V usage is TRBV19 and J usage is TRBJ1-1; no reliable D call. V gave up 5 bases and J gave up 6 bases, with 16 bases separating them. Germline values: CDR1 LNHDA, CDR2 SQIVND (reference sequence). The length of the CDR3 is 14 residues. The CDR3 DNA is TGTGCCAGTAGTGGCCGAGAGGGAAGCGCTGAAGCTTTCTTT. Its translation: CASSGREGSAEAFF.

This chain connects TRBV2 to TRBJ1-2; D perhaps matches TRBD1 (6 bases). Germline CDR1 is SNHLY and CDR2 is FYNNEI. This CDR3 region has 14 residues. The V gene lost 5 bases and the J gene lost 0 bases, with 10 bases spanning the gap. The CDR3 DNA is TGTGCCAGCAGTAGCCAGGGGACTAACTATGGCTACACCTTC. Translated: CASSSQGTNYGYTF. Together with reference TRBV2 and TRBJ1-2, the CDR3 gives the full variable domain: EPEVTQTPSHQVTQMGQEVILRCVPISNHLYFYWYRQILGQKVEFLVSFYNNEISEKSEIFDDQFSVERPDGSNFTLKIRSTKLEDSAMYFCASSSQGTNYGYTFGSGTRLTVV.

The genes are TRBV19 and TRBJ1-2, with TRBD1 as a possible D gene (5 bases). Per the germline V gene, CDR1 is LNHDA and CDR2 is SQIVND (reference sequence). V lost 5 bases to trimming and J lost 4 bases, with 17 bases between them. CDR3 length: 15 amino acids. The chain's CDR3 is CASSADIGAGYGYTF. CDR3 DNA sequence: TGTGCCAGTAGTGCTGACATAGGGGCTGGCTATGGCTACACCTTC.